This T cell receptor (beta chain) came from a study of cytotoxic CD8 clonotypes in ibrutinib-treated CLL (dated by TCRdb to the early 2020s). About the investigation overall: In this cohort, approximately 15 patients were treatment-naive and ten to eleven were relapsed/refractory, while about 17 had unmutated IGHV. Partial responses were observed in about 25 patients and complete responses in 2; after a median follow-up of 68 months, remission was maintained in 14 patients and progression was observed in approximately twelve. Samples at response were collected after a median of 12 months of treatment, with a range of about 6 to 36 months. An average of approximately 260,000 productive templates and approximately 91,000 productive rearrangements was obtained per sample. Longitudinal samples were available for about 30% of the roughly 86 trial participants. Cryopreserved peripheral blood mononuclear cells were collected at three points: before therapy, at response, and at either sustained remission or disease progression. Every remission and progressive disease sample was obtained while ibrutinib was still being received by the patients.

Interpreted using the paper, the time point label stands for: progressive disease on ibrutinib. For TCR beta library preparation, approximately 1.9 micrograms of genomic DNA was extracted from cryopreserved PBMCs. Longitudinal blood samples from CLL patients on ibrutinib monotherapy were analyzed using high-throughput TCR beta sequencing. The patients were enrolled in a single-center, open-label phase 2 trial of ibrutinib monotherapy. On a MiSeq, deep resolution sequencing aimed for a depth between 1 in 1 million and 1 in 200,000 T cells, with each clonotype covered approximately 9.2x on average. The immunoSEQ hsTCRB Kit was used to generate TCR beta libraries. The original pipeline was this. Data were analyzed with ImmunoSEQ Data Assistant and ImmunoSEQ Analyzer, with V, D and J genes assigned per IMGT definitions. Clonality, which ranges from 0 to 1, was calculated as one minus the normalized Shannon entropy of productive rearrangement frequencies. Only overrepresented clonotypes making up at least 0.05% of the repertoire of each patient were included in the public clonotype analysis. Some twelve age-matched healthy donor repertoires from immuneACCESS were used as controls for clonality. TCRdb retrieved this table from immuneACCESS and kept in-frame rearrangements only. Not all clones are present; in checked studies, unresolved V genes account for under half, and no reason is known for the remainder. V, J and clone size are taken as reported in that table, and D and trimming were inferred from the DNA itself. Recorded for this sample are 270,000 or so clones; roughly four fifths of them occurred a single time. The ten largest make up about 5% of the sample.

To note about this clone: Its antigen is currently not known. No qualities accompany the bases; no much larger clone lies one base away.

Paper-wide results and their limitations: Baseline clonality was found to be higher than that of age-matched healthy donors and was strongly correlated with circulating CD8+ T-cell counts. Clonality rose at ibrutinib response, remained stable during sustained remission, and dropped back toward baseline at progression. Sustained-remission and progressing patients did not have matched sampling times, and lymph node repertoires were not examined. Public clonotypes were rare and either contracted or stayed stable during treatment, and the rise in clonality at ibrutinib response reflected the expansion of private clonotypes.

In the germline V gene, CDR1 corresponds to MNHNS and CDR2 to SASEGT. The trim is 1 base for V and 6 bases for J, with a gap of 8 bases between the germline ends. From the cysteine up to the phenylalanine, the CDR3 has a length of 13 residues. Only CDR3 DNA is held: 39 bases, read in frame from base 1. Source: PBMCs, taken at disease progression, from a patient treated with ibrutinib. The source of this sequence is a human donor with chronic lymphocytic leukemia. The chain uses TRBV6-1 and TRBJ2-3, with a tentative D gene TRBD1 over 6 matching bases. The DNA sequence reads TGTGCCAGCAGTGAAGAGAGGGGGGATACGCAGTATTTT. This codes for CASSEERGDTQYF.